The 31 T cell receptor beta chains below come from one sample, sequenced in a study of beta chain features in type 1 diabetes. The investigators reverse transcribed all of the isolated RNA, so they sequenced expressed TCRB transcripts. This table comes from immunoSEQ multiplex PCR, and its TCRdb copy is limited to in-frame clones, with some not included. The sample gives around 430,000 clones, 25% to 35% of which show up once; 0.065% is in the top ten. Sequencing was carried out using naive CD4+ T cells from blood. Receptors originate from a man aged 18 to 30 in good health.

The chain combines TRBV28 with TRBJ2-1; D might be TRBD1 (6 bases). From germline, CDR1 is MDHEN and CDR2 SYDVKM. Trimming stripped 6 bases from V and 4 bases from J, with 13 bases between. The CDR3 sequence is 14 residues long. The CDR3 nucleotides are TGTGCCAGCAGCCAGACAGGAAAATACAATGAGCAGTTCTTC. Its protein product is CASSQTGKYNEQFF.

There are a few counts of this clone. The rearrangement uses TRBV6-5 and TRBJ2-7, with 8 nucleotides matching TRBD1. The CDR3 spans 15 residues. V shed 6 bases, J shed 2 bases, and the junction held 9 bases outside the gene matches. Germline CDR1 and CDR2: MNHEY and SVGAGI. The CDR3 nucleotides read TGTGCCAGCAGGGGATCGTGGACAGGGACCTACGAGCAGTACTTC. Protein product: CASRGSWTGTYEQYF.

In its sample, this clone was seen once. The rearrangement joins TRBV5-1 to TRBJ1-1; tentatively, D is TRBD1 (6 bases). The V gene lost 2 bases and the J gene lost 6 bases, with 11 bases spanning the gap. Germline-derived CDR1 and CDR2 are SGHRS and YFSETQ. The CDR3 totals 13 residues. CDR3 DNA sequence: TGCGCCAGCAGCTTCGGGGGGCTGGCTGAAGCTTTCTTT. As protein: CASSFGGLAEAFF.

CDR3 sequence: CASSLGDAYNEQFF. CDR3 coding DNA: TGTGCCAGCAGCTTAGGGGATGCCTACAATGAGCAGTTCTTC. This chain uses TRBV11-2 with TRBJ2-1; no clear D. This CDR3 contains 14 residues. Germline V gene lookup returns CDR1 SGHAT and CDR2 FQNNGV. With 1 base removed from V and 2 bases from J, the gap between germline ends came to 6 bases.

The genes are TRBV5-1 and TRBJ2-1, with D uncertain. The germline CDR1 and CDR2 sequences are SGHRS and YFSETQ. The V end lost 7 bases, the J end lost 6 bases, and 11 bases lay between the germline ends. This CDR3 has 12 residues. Here the CDR3 reads CASVDSGNEQFF. CDR3 coding DNA: TGCGCCAGCGTCGATAGTGGCAATGAGCAGTTCTTC. The full variable domain, rest sourced from reference TRBV5-1 and TRBJ2-1, is KAGVTQTPRYLIKTRGQQVTLSCSPISGHRSVSWYQQTPGQGLQFLFEYFSETQRNKGNFPGRFSGRQFSNSRSEMNVSTLELGDSALYLCASVDSGNEQFFGPGTRLTVL.

V is TRBV18 and J is TRBJ2-5; 7 bases match TRBD1. V dropped 6 bases and J dropped 3; count of bases not matched to a gene: 4. There are 13 residues in the CDR3. CDR1 KGHSH and CDR2 LQKENI come from the germline V gene. This CDR3 is CASSSTGKETQYF. The CDR3 DNA is TGTGCCAGCTCTTCGACAGGGAAAGAGACCCAGTACTTC.

This clone occurred a few times. As DNA, the CDR3 is TGTGCCATCAGTGAGTCCCGGGGACTCAACACCGGGGAGCTGTTTTTT. This sequence encodes CAISESRGLNTGELFF. The gene calls are TRBV10-3 and TRBJ2-2; tentative D call: TRBD2 (6 bases). The CDR3 length is 16 residues. Deletions cut 0 bases from V and 2 bases from J, with 10 bases between. CDR1 is ENHRY, CDR2 SYGVKD, per germline.

This clone showed up just a few times. The J gene is TRBJ2-1, the V gene TRBV2; D ambiguous. This CDR3 is 15 amino acids long. The V gene lost 3 bases and the J gene lost 0 bases, with 9 bases spanning the gap. The germline CDR1 and CDR2 sequences are SNHLY and FYNNEI. CDR3: CASSDAMSSYNEQFF. The CDR3 DNA follows: TGTGCCAGCAGTGATGCGATGAGCTCCTACAATGAGCAGTTCTTC.

This clone came up a few times. The rearrangement links TRBV6-6 to TRBJ2-7, with 8 bases matching TRBD2. Germline CDR1 reads MNHNY; CDR2 reads SVGAGI (reference sequence). This CDR3 comprises 15 residues. The junction had 4 bases not matched to a gene; V was cut back by 0 bases and J by 3 bases. The CDR3, as DNA: TGTGCCAGCAGTTACTCCGCGGGAGGTCGCTACGAGCAGTACTTC. Protein sequence: CASSYSAGGRYEQYF.

The chain employs TRBV4-1 and TRBJ1-2, with TRBD1 identical over 9 bases. J lost 5 bases, V lost 4 bases, and 5 bases had no gene match. CDR3 size: 14 residues. The germline CDR1 and CDR2 sequences are MGHRA and YSYEKL. In DNA, the CDR3 is TGCGCCAGCAGCCTGAGGACAGGGGATTATGGCTACACCTTC. Protein: CASSLRTGDYGYTF.

The chain links TRBV5-1 to TRBJ2-7, with 11 bases identical to TRBD2. The germline gives CDR1 SGHRS, CDR2 YFSETQ. The ends lost 4 bases at V and 3 bases at J; junction bases unmatched: 6. The CDR3 covers 15 residues. The CDR3 spells CASSPGTSGYYEQYF. DNA for the CDR3: TGCGCCAGCAGCCCCGGGACTAGCGGATACTACGAGCAGTACTTC. The entire variable domain, with the rest obtained from reference TRBV5-1 and TRBJ2-7, is as follows: KAGVTQTPRYLIKTRGQQVTLSCSPISGHRSVSWYQQTPGQGLQFLFEYFSETQRNKGNFPGRFSGRQFSNSRSEMNVSTLELGDSALYLCASSPGTSGYYEQYFGPGTRLTVT.

This clone was counted a few times. The chain links TRBV30 to TRBJ2-5; the D gene is possibly TRBD2 (5 bases). The V gene lost 0 bases and the J gene lost 1 base, with 6 bases spanning the gap. Looked up from germline, CDR1 is GTSNPN and CDR2 is SVGIG (reference sequence). The CDR3 covers 13 residues. CDR3 sequence reads: CAWSVRAQETQYF. CDR3 sequence (DNA): TGTGCCTGGAGTGTGCGGGCCCAAGAGACCCAGTACTTC.

This chain connects TRBV5-4 to TRBJ1-1, with D possibly being TRBD1 (5 bases). Deletions cut 4 bases from V and 3 bases from J, with 10 bases between. There are 13 residues in the CDR3. Looked up from germline, CDR1 is SGHNT and CDR2 is YYREEE (reference sequence). The CDR3 is CASSPAGYTEAFF. DNA of the CDR3: TGTGCCAGCAGCCCGGCAGGGTACACTGAAGCTTTCTTT. The complete variable domain, with remaining parts taken from reference TRBV5-4 and TRBJ1-1, reads ETGVTQSPTHLIKTRGQQVTLRCSSQSGHNTVSWYQQALGQGPQFIFQYYREEENGRGNFPPRFSGLQFPNYSSELNVNALELDDSALYLCASSPAGYTEAFFGQGTRLTVV.

The gene calls are TRBV9 and TRBJ2-2; D call uncertain. Germline V lookup: CDR1 SGDLS, CDR2 YYNGEE. The CDR3 runs to 18 residues. Trimming removed 3 bases at V and 1 base at J, with 19 bases between. The CDR3 DNA follows: TGTGCCAGCAGCGCAATGCCGTTTAGTAGTGGGAACACCGGGGAGCTGTTTTTT. The encoded protein is CASSAMPFSSGNTGELFF.

The chain recombines TRBV7-9 with TRBJ2-7; D is possibly TRBD1 (5 bases). Deletions cut 1 base from V and 2 bases from J, with 12 bases between. Germline V gene data show CDR1 as SEHNR and CDR2 as FQNEAQ (reference sequence). The CDR3 has 15 amino acids. The CDR3 here is CASSLGRAGTYEQYF. CDR3 in DNA: TGTGCCAGCAGCTTAGGTCGAGCAGGGACCTACGAGCAGTACTTC.

The chain couples TRBV30 to TRBJ1-5, with D possibly TRBD1 on 5 matching bases. The V end lost 0 bases, the J end lost 6 bases, and 15 bases lay between the germline ends. CDR3 length equals 15 residues. Germline V gene data show CDR1 as GTSNPN and CDR2 as SVGIG (reference sequence). CDR3: CAWSVRPLGGQPQHF. In DNA form, the CDR3 reads TGTGCCTGGAGTGTACGCCCTCTCGGGGGTCAGCCCCAGCATTTT.

This clone showed up just a few times. V and J are TRBV29-1 and TRBJ1-1, with 7 bases matching TRBD1. The CDR3 runs to 13 residues. V lost 7 bases and J lost 0; bases outside the gene matches: 5. Germline V lookup: CDR1 SQVTM, CDR2 ANQGSEA. CDR3 residues: CSESGQVNTEAFF. CDR3 sequence (DNA): TGCAGCGAGAGCGGACAGGTGAACACTGAAGCTTTCTTT.

The chain couples TRBV9 to TRBJ2-3; 10 bases line up with TRBD2. The CDR3 is 14 amino acids. V gave up 3 bases and J gave up 6 bases; unmatched junction bases: 4. Germline V CDR1 and CDR2: SGDLS, YYNGEE. The CDR3 protein is CASSASGGWDTQYF. In DNA, the CDR3 is TGTGCCAGCAGCGCTAGCGGGGGATGGGATACGCAGTATTTT.

V and J are TRBV30 and TRBJ2-3; 9 positions agree with TRBD1. CDR1 is GTSNPN, CDR2 SVGIG, per germline (reference sequence). The CDR3 covers 15 residues. After removal of 0 bases from V and 2 bases from J, the junction contained 3 bases not matched to a gene. The CDR3 coding sequence is TGTGCCTGGAGTGTAGGACAGGGGAACACAGATACGCAGTATTTT. Amino acid sequence: CAWSVGQGNTDTQYF.

V is TRBV18 and J is TRBJ1-2; D is perhaps TRBD1 (6 bases). V gave up 6 bases and J gave up 6 bases, with 17 bases separating them. This CDR3 comprises 14 residues. Germline values: CDR1 KGHSH, CDR2 LQKENI. The CDR3 loop is CASSPTGTLNGYTF. The CDR3 region has the DNA TGTGCCAGCTCCCCGACCGGGACACTGAATGGCTACACCTTC.

The chain carries TRBV18 and TRBJ1-1; no clear D gene. This CDR3 comprises 12 residues. Germline V gives CDR1 KGHSH, CDR2 LQKENI. V lost 0 bases to trimming and J lost 1 base, with 0 bases between them. The CDR3 here is CASSPPNTEAFF. Written as DNA, the CDR3 is TGTGCCAGCTCACCACCGAACACTGAAGCTTTCTTT.

The rearrangement links TRBV30 to TRBJ1-1; D perhaps matches TRBD1 (5 bases). CDR1 and CDR2 (germline): GTSNPN, SVGIG (reference sequence). This CDR3 is built from 15 residues. V shed 4 bases and J shed 7 bases, with 22 bases lying between them. The CDR3 DNA sequence: TGTGCCTGGACCCCAAGTGGAGGGGCCCACCATGAAGCTTTCTTT. As protein: CAWTPSGGAHHEAFF.

The chain couples TRBV6-6 to TRBJ2-1; TRBD1 aligns across 8 bases. With 0 bases clipped from V and 5 bases from J, the junction kept 3 bases outside the gene matches. The CDR3 extends over 15 amino acids. Germline V lookup: CDR1 MNHNY, CDR2 SVGAGI (reference sequence). This CDR3 reads CASSYSAGGHNEQFF. The CDR3 bases are TGTGCCAGCAGTTACTCGGCAGGGGGCCACAATGAGCAGTTCTTC.

There are a few counts of this clone. The genes are TRBV5-6 and TRBJ2-1; D perhaps matches TRBD1 (6 bases). Trimming removed 0 bases from V and 8 bases from J, with 12 bases in between. The CDR3 runs 14 residues. Germline V gene sequence: CDR1 SGHDT, CDR2 YYEEEE. The CDR3 reads CASSLGQGMDEQFF. The CDR3 nucleotides are TGTGCCAGCAGCTTGGGTCAGGGGATGGATGAGCAGTTCTTC.

This chain joins TRBV29-1 and TRBJ2-7; D perhaps matches TRBD1 (6 bases). The ends were cut back, 2 bases at V and 2 bases at J, with 19 bases in the middle. CDR1 SQVTM and CDR2 ANQGSEA come from the germline V gene. This CDR3 spans 16 amino acids. CDR3 sequence: CSVENRAGTSPYEQYF. CDR3 DNA: TGCAGCGTTGAAAATCGGGCCGGGACAAGTCCCTACGAGCAGTACTTC.

This clone has a handful of counts. V and J are TRBV29-1 and TRBJ2-7; either TRBD1 or TRBD2 may supply D (5 bases each). The CDR3 runs 14 residues. Trimming left V 6 bases short and J 4 bases short, with 19 bases between. Germline CDR1 is SQVTM and CDR2 is ANQGSEA. The CDR3 loop reads CSVWDRGARYEQYF. In DNA, the CDR3 is TGCAGCGTCTGGGACCGTGGGGCGCGATACGAGCAGTACTTC.

The chain is built from TRBV10-3 and TRBJ2-7; D not resolved. V was trimmed by 4 bases and J by 1 base, leaving 8 bases between them. Per the germline V gene, CDR1 is ENHRY and CDR2 is SYGVKD. There are 13 residues in the CDR3. This CDR3 reads CAISVSLSYEQYF. CDR3 sequence (DNA): TGTGCCATCAGTGTCAGCCTTTCCTACGAGCAGTACTTC.

This clone turned up a few times. CDR3: CASSQDSTWQYF. The CDR3 DNA is TGTGCCAGCAGCCAAGATTCAACTTGGCAGTACTTC. The V gene is TRBV4-2, the J gene TRBJ2-7; D is unresolved. Germline loops: CDR1 LGHNA, CDR2 YNFKEQ. The CDR3 totals 12 residues. With 0 bases removed from V and 9 bases from J, the gap between germline ends came to 9 bases.

With respect to this clone: Additional DNA sequences in this sample encode the identical CDR3. The chain couples TRBV18 to TRBJ1-1; the match to TRBD1 covers 9 bases. V gave up 4 bases and J gave up 5 bases; unmatched junction bases: 2. CDR3 length: 13 amino acids. The V gene's germline CDR1 is KGHSH and CDR2 LQKENI. DNA for the CDR3: TGTGCCAGCTCACGGGACAGGGAAACTGAAGCTTTCTTT. This codes for CASSRDRETEAFF.

This chain connects TRBV30 to TRBJ2-3; 12 bases line up with TRBD2. The junction had 12 bases not matched to a gene; V was cut back by 0 bases and J by 5 bases. From germline, CDR1 is GTSNPN and CDR2 SVGIG (reference sequence). There are 18 residues in the CDR3. In DNA form, the CDR3 reads TGTGCCTGGAGTGTACGAAGGCTAGCGGGAGGGCCAGGAGATACGCAGTATTTT. Translated: CAWSVRRLAGGPGDTQYF.

The chain links TRBV28 to TRBJ1-2; the D gene is possibly TRBD1 (5 bases). V was trimmed by 6 bases and J by 8 bases, leaving 13 bases between them. From germline, CDR1 is MDHEN and CDR2 SYDVKM. This CDR3 comprises 12 residues. CDR3 loop: CASREGQRGYTF. The CDR3 nucleotides read TGTGCCAGCAGAGAGGGGCAGAGGGGCTACACCTTC.